This TCR beta chain was identified during a study of OX40 agonist ivuxolimab in advanced cancers. The CDR3 has 15 amino acids. Germline values: CDR1 SGHVS, CDR2 FQNEAQ. Trimming cost V 3 bases and J 1 base, with 11 bases left between them. At baseline, cycle 4 day 1, and cycle 7 day 1, blood was sampled. Method: immunoSEQ multiplex PCR; TCRdb's copy keeps in-frame clones and lacks some. The data contain 60,000 to 65,000 clones, 91% of them singletons. Source: CD4+ or CD8+ T cells sorted from blood, taken in a trial of the OX40 agonist ivuxolimab. The source of this sequence is an adult with an advanced solid tumor such as melanoma, head and neck, liver or kidney cancer. The chain recombines TRBV7-8 with TRBJ2-3; D is perhaps TRBD2 (6 bases). The CDR3 here is CASSFGGMRTDTQYF. CDR3 in DNA: TGTGCCAGCAGCTTCGGAGGGATGCGCACAGATACGCAGTATTTT.